This TCR beta chain is from a study of cytomegalovirus exposure and HLA in healthy donors. Study-level results: Later work associated more than 15,000 TCR beta sequences with HLA alleles at 0.05 false discovery rate.

The PCR had 60 Vbeta and 13 Jbeta primers. Produced via immunoSEQ multiplex PCR; TCRdb's table is partial and in-frame only. In the table there are approximately 150,000 clones, around three quarters of which are singletons. A remark on this clone: What it binds is unknown.

The TCR originated in a woman in her thirties or forties in good health and CMV-seronegative. The source material was PBMCs.

The CDR3 spells CASSPPGQNNQPQHF. In DNA, the CDR3 is TGTGCCAGCAGCCCCCCGGGACAGAATAATCAGCCCCAGCATTTT. J is TRBJ1-5 and V is TRBV6-5, with 7 bases identical to TRBD1. This CDR3 is built from 15 residues. Germline V gene data show CDR1 as MNHEY and CDR2 as SVGAGI. Trimming took 6 bases from V and 4 from J; bases not matched to a gene: 9.